A selection of T cell receptor beta chains follows, all from one sample in a study of T cells in Graves' hyperthyroidism and ophthalmopathy. TCRdb passed the multiplex PCR reads through MiXCR, listing each CDR3 protein once. The table has roughly 560,000 distinct CDR3 sequences, over 12% seen once. The sample comprised blood. The receptors were gathered from a woman in her thirties or forties with Graves' ophthalmopathy. Both conserved end residues are trimmed from each CDR3. Fields, in order: J gene, V gene, CDR3 protein.

TRBJ2-5 TRBV6-1 ASSETSYQETQY
TRBJ2-2 TRBV5-1 ASSLSGTVEHGELF
TRBJ2-7 TRBV12-3/TRBV12-4 ASSRPGLPFYEQY
TRBJ2-5 TRBV29-1 SVEGGALALETQY
TRBJ1-1 TRBV7-9 ASSPGTRNTEAF
TRBJ1-2 TRBV28 ASERGGWNYGYT
TRBJ1-1 TRBV5-1 ASIEGNQNTEAF
TRBJ2-7 TRBV20-1 SARKGLADSYEQY
TRBJ1-1 TRBV7-3 ASSTSGTGGTEAF
TRBJ2-7 TRBV4-2 ASSQDKQEYEQY
TRBJ1-1 TRBV6-1 ASEAWETEAF
TRBJ2-2 TRBV12-3/TRBV12-4 ASSGELTGLANTGELF
TRBJ1-1 TRBV6-5 ASSYLPLGKSNTEAF
TRBJ1-1 TRBV18 ASSPGQEKTEAF
TRBJ1-1 TRBV6-1 ASSERAGGTEAF
TRBJ2-7 TRBV20-1 SARVYEQY
TRBJ1-2 TRBV6-1 ASSEVEIASFLYGYT
TRBJ2-4 TRBV24-1 ATSDLPGFKY
TRBJ1-1 TRBV7-9 ASSQGVYTEAF